This is a list of T cell receptor beta chains from one sample in a study of CD8 T cells in ankylosing spondylitis. MiXCR, run by TCRdb on the 5' RACE reads, gives a single entry per CDR3 protein. This sample has just over 300,000 distinct CDR3 sequences; around 20% occur once, and the top ten carry 3.5%. The sample consisted of blood, either unsorted or a sorted T cell fraction (not recorded which). These receptors were collected from a female donor with ankylosing spondylitis or in good health (not recorded which). The CDR3 runs from the conserved cysteine through the conserved F or W. A D gene is named only where the DNA matches it firmly.

d_gene	v_gene	j_gene	CDR3aa
TRBD2	TRBV20-1	TRBJ2-3	CSARTSGITDTQYF
NA	TRBV20-1	TRBJ1-1	CSAVTVTEAFF
NA	TRBV7-2	TRBJ2-7	CASSPRPGLDTYEQYF
TRBD1	TRBV2	TRBJ1-2	CASGGVTGAGYTF
NA	TRBV29-1	TRBJ2-5	CSVGGQMLQETQYF
NA	TRBV29-1	TRBJ1-1	CSVFRDTEAFF
TRBD1	TRBV12-3/TRBV12-4	TRBJ2-1	CASRWTGGGNEQFF
NA	TRBV7-2	TRBJ1-2	CASSIRTANYGYTF
TRBD2	TRBV5-1	TRBJ2-5	CASRPRLAGGPGETQYF
NA	TRBV6-1	TRBJ1-6	CASSTREPIRNSPLHF
NA	TRBV11-2	TRBJ2-1	CASSLVIGGVSYNEQFF
NA	TRBV20-1	TRBJ2-7	CSASRLGGEQYF
NA	TRBV12-3/TRBV12-4	TRBJ2-3	CASTLRRELANTDTQYF
TRBD1	TRBV10-3	TRBJ2-3	CAIRDRGGTDTQYF
TRBD1	TRBV19	TRBJ1-1	CASSPRDRVTEAFF
TRBD1	TRBV7-6	TRBJ2-7	CASSQFDRGGYEQYF
NA	TRBV6-5	TRBJ2-2	CASSFRGGVGELFF
NA	TRBV13	TRBJ2-7	CASSPGRPGFYEQYF
TRBD2	TRBV7-9	TRBJ2-7	CASSPGTRNYEQYF
TRBD2	TRBV5-1	TRBJ2-1	CASSLDGVSGGDNEQFF
TRBD2	TRBV6-1	TRBJ2-1	CASQAGGGMNEQFF
TRBD1	TRBV28	TRBJ1-2	CASSSDPGQLVGYTF
NA	TRBV20-1	TRBJ2-3	CSATHSDTQYF
NA	TRBV20-1	TRBJ1-5	CSARVDGNQPQHF